This is a list of T cell receptor beta chains from one sample in a study of T cell responses to AZD1222 COVID-19 vaccine. Sequenced by immunoSEQ multiplex PCR; TCRdb stores in-frame clones only, minus some. The sample includes more than 110,000 clones, around 93% seen only once; the top ten take approximately 3.5%. Here the sequenced sample was peripheral blood, taken 28 days after the second AZD1222 dose. These receptors came from an adult who received the AZD1222 COVID-19 vaccine. Both conserved end residues are part of each CDR3. D genes are given only for firm matches.

d_call j_call v_call cdr3_aa
TRBD1 TRBJ1-4 TRBV6-6 CASSRQGDATNEKLFF
NA TRBJ2-1 TRBV6-5 CASSYGLDGEQFF
NA TRBJ1-1 TRBV4-3 CASSQDLVGPTNTEAFF
NA TRBJ1-4 TRBV9 CASSPRQVGEKLFF
TRBD1 TRBJ1-6 TRBV6-1 CASSKGTGGFSSPLHF
TRBD2 TRBJ2-7 TRBV4-1 CASSQELAAARGQYF
NA TRBJ2-7 TRBV7-2 CASSRRQGPTYEQYF
TRBD1 TRBJ1-1 TRBV7-8 CASSLYGDRGTEAFF
TRBD1 TRBJ1-2 TRBV24-1 CATSDGQGLDYGYTF
NA TRBJ2-7 TRBV19 CASRAGRTSYEQYF
NA TRBJ1-1 TRBV6-2/TRBV6-3 CASSTSHTEAFF
NA TRBJ1-4 TRBV30 CAWSARGAEKLFF
NA TRBJ1-5 TRBV6-2/TRBV6-3 CASSYSSTGSNQPQHF
NA TRBJ1-1 TRBV29-1 CSARTWGNTEAFF
NA TRBJ2-3 TRBV5-1 CASSLETDTQYF
NA TRBJ2-2 TRBV27 CASSSPGSGTGELFF
NA TRBJ2-7 TRBV19 CASSAGQRSSYEQYF
NA TRBJ2-1 TRBV7-9 CASSLEGDNEQFF
TRBD1 TRBJ1-1 TRBV27 CASRPTGGGTEAFF
NA TRBJ2-1 TRBV4-1 CASSQPPPRGVYNEQFF
TRBD2 TRBJ2-1 TRBV20-1 CSASPSGFYNEQFF
TRBD1 TRBJ1-2 TRBV28 CASRNPTGQNYGYTF
NA TRBJ2-2 TRBV7-8 CASSLVETGELFF
NA TRBJ2-1 TRBV7-8 CASSLGWINNEQFF
NA TRBJ2-1 TRBV24-1 CATSDFEEQFF
NA TRBJ2-1 TRBV10-2 CASSGVVGSLYNEQFF
NA TRBJ1-4 TRBV7-8 CASSSSGGTNEKLFF
NA TRBJ1-1 TRBV19 CASRPLWGTTEAFF
NA TRBJ1-2 TRBV10-3 CAISDGAGDGYTF
NA TRBJ1-5 TRBV7-2 CASSLQGGNQPQHF
TRBD1 TRBJ1-2 TRBV6-5 CASSYGDRGLMGYTF
TRBD1 TRBJ2-7 TRBV18 CASSPGTGGTYEQYF
NA TRBJ1-1 TRBV14 CASSQTGRGYTEAFF
TRBD2 TRBJ2-3 TRBV18 CASSPPLAGGRDTQYF
TRBD1 TRBJ2-2 TRBV27 CASSFTGGDRGYTGELFF
NA TRBJ2-4 TRBV27 CASGQSPGAKNIQYF
NA TRBJ2-3 TRBV28 CASRPTIDTQYF
NA TRBJ1-1 TRBV6-5 CASRIGTESAEAFF
TRBD1 TRBJ1-4 TRBV28 CAAQDPRGQGNEKLFF
NA TRBJ1-2 TRBV29-1 CSVGGRGLGGYTF
TRBD2 TRBJ2-7 TRBV15 CATSRGLAGSYEQYF
NA TRBJ1-4 TRBV29-1 CSSKQAGSEKLFF
TRBD1 TRBJ2-2 TRBV5-4 CASSGTGSYAGELFF
NA TRBJ1-2 TRBV28 CASSPGGWGYTF
NA TRBJ1-5 TRBV7-8 CASSLARTGLNQPQHF
NA TRBJ1-4 TRBV19 CASSNEGNEKLFF
NA TRBJ1-2 TRBV5-6 CASSPDRGGPYGYTF
NA TRBJ2-1 TRBV6-5 CASSYSVAGSYNEQFF
TRBD1 TRBJ1-5 TRBV2 CASTRDSVAQPQHF
NA TRBJ1-6 TRBV12-3/TRBV12-4 CASSLDRLGPLHF
NA TRBJ2-7 TRBV18 CASSREDVPYEQYF
NA TRBJ1-5 TRBV24-1 CATSPGISSNQPQHF
TRBD1 TRBJ2-3 TRBV13 CASSTGQGGTDTQYF